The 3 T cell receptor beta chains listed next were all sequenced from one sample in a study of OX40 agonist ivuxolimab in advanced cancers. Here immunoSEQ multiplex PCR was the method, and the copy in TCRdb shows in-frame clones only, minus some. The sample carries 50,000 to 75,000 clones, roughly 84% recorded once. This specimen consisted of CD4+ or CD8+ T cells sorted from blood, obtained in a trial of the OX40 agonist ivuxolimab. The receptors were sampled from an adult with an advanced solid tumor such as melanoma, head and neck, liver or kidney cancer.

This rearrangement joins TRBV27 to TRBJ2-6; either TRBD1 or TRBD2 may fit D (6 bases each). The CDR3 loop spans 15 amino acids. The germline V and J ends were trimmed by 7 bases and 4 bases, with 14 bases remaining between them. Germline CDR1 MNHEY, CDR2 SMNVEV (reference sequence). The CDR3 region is CASTRGLSGANVLTF. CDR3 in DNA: TGTGCCAGCACTCGGGGGCTATCGGGGGCCAACGTCCTGACTTTC.

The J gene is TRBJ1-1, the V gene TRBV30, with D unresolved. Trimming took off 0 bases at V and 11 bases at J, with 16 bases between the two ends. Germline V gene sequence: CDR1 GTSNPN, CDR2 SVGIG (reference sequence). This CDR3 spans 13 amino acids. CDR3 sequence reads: CAWSVGGPPGAFF. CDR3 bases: TGTGCCTGGAGTGTAGGAGGTCCCCCTGGGGCTTTCTTT.

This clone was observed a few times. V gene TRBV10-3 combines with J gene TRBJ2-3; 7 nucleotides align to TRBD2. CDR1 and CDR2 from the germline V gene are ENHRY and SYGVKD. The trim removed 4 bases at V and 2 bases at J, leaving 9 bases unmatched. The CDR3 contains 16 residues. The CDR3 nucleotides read TGTGCCATCAGTGCTCGGCGCGGGGGTTACACAGATACGCAGTATTTT. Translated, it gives CAISARRGGYTDTQYF.